A single sample is the source of the 21 T cell receptor beta chains below, sequenced in a study of long-term antiretroviral therapy in people with HIV. The libraries were made with immunoSEQ v3.0 at survey level. Assay: immunoSEQ multiplex PCR; the TCRdb copy retains only in-frame clones and omits some. The table includes 15,000 or so clones, approximately 89% detected once. This specimen was unsorted PBMCs, taken 0.6 years after starting antiretroviral therapy. Source of these receptors: a woman aged 40-49 years with HIV.

The V call is TRBV27, the J call TRBJ2-1; D is ambiguous. There are 13 residues in the CDR3. Trimming left V 2 bases short and J 1 base short, with 3 bases between. Germline V gene lookup returns CDR1 MNHEY and CDR2 SMNVEV (reference sequence). This CDR3 reads CASSLESYNEQFF. The CDR3 bases are TGTGCCAGCAGTTTAGAGTCCTACAATGAGCAGTTCTTC.

This sequence joins TRBV2 and TRBJ1-4, with 8 positions matching TRBD1. The CDR3 runs 14 residues. Germline V gives CDR1 SNHLY, CDR2 FYNNEI. V was clipped by 7 bases and J by 5 bases; unmatched bases: 6. The CDR3 protein is CASKGGQENEKLFF. For the CDR3, the DNA is TGTGCCAGCAAGGGGGGACAGGAGAATGAAAAACTGTTTTTT.

A few counts support this clone. V gene TRBV27 combines with J gene TRBJ1-5; no reliable D call. The germline gives CDR1 MNHEY, CDR2 SMNVEV (reference sequence). Trimming pared 4 bases from V and 9 bases from J, leaving 22 bases between. The CDR3 is made up of 16 amino acids. CDR3 sequence (DNA): TGTGCCAGCAGTTATACCGGGTCAGAGCGCTATGCGCCCCAGCATTTT. It yields the protein CASSYTGSERYAPQHF.

The CDR3 sequence: CASSPRDNLGQHF. The CDR3 DNA reads as TGTGCCAGTAGTCCACGAGACAATCTGGGCCAGCATTTT. V gene TRBV19 combines with J gene TRBJ1-5; D not certain. V was trimmed by 5 bases and J by 12 bases, leaving 17 bases between them. The CDR3 is 13 residues long. Germline CDR1 and CDR2: LNHDA and SQIVND (reference sequence).

This chain joins TRBV4-1 and TRBJ1-4, with D perhaps TRBD1 (5 bases). CDR3 length: 17 residues. Looked up from germline, CDR1 is MGHRA and CDR2 is YSYEKL. V was cut by 5 bases and J by 5 bases, with 21 bases left in between. The CDR3: CASSIKSVGRDNEKLFF. CDR3 in DNA: TGCGCCAGCAGCATCAAATCGGTGGGCAGGGACAATGAAAAACTGTTTTTT.

Points on this clone: At one of its ends the junction is not consistent with the germline gene, which may arise from a read error. V is TRBV7-7 and J is TRBJ2-2, with 8 positions matching TRBD2. The CDR3 length is 15 residues. Per germline, CDR1 SSHAT and CDR2 FNYEAQ (reference sequence). CDR3 protein: CASSLDGGATGELFF. For the CDR3, the DNA is TGTGCTAGCAGCTTAGACGGGGGGGCCACCGGGGAGCTGTTTTTT.

Only a few counts were recorded for this clone. This rearrangement joins TRBV4-1 to TRBJ2-7; D is unresolved. The V end was cut by 0 bases, the J end by 9 bases, with 12 bases between. The length of the CDR3 is 13 residues. Looked up from germline, CDR1 is MGHRA and CDR2 is YSYEKL. Here the CDR3 DNA reads TGCGCCAGCAGCCAAGATTCGACTGAGCGGCAGTACTTC. Protein product: CASSQDSTERQYF.

J is TRBJ1-2 and V is TRBV28; D is uncertain. Germline V gives CDR1 MDHEN, CDR2 SYDVKM. The CDR3 contains 11 residues. V was clipped by 6 bases and J by 4 bases, with 6 bases between them. The CDR3: CASSNTYGYTF. The CDR3 region has the DNA TGTGCCAGCAGCAACACCTATGGCTACACCTTC.

The chain couples TRBV5-4 to TRBJ2-7; 8 nucleotides align to TRBD1. This CDR3 spans 14 amino acids. V lost 5 bases and J lost 2; bases outside the gene matches: 6. CDR1 and CDR2 (germline): SGHNT, YYREEE (reference sequence). As DNA, the CDR3 is TGTGCCAGCAGTCCCGGACAGGGACCCTACGAGCAGTACTTC. It yields the protein CASSPGQGPYEQYF.

This chain joins TRBV7-2 and TRBJ2-7; a possible D gene is TRBD2 (6 bases). CDR1 SGHTA and CDR2 FQGNSA come from the germline V gene. The CDR3 length is 14 residues. The germline V and J ends were trimmed by 0 bases and 3 bases, with 9 bases remaining between them. The CDR3 sequence: CASSLATGDYEQYF. CDR3 bases: TGTGCCAGCAGCTTAGCTACGGGGGACTACGAGCAGTACTTC.

V and J are TRBV7-9 and TRBJ1-4; tentatively, D is TRBD1 (6 bases). The V gene's germline CDR1 is SEHNR and CDR2 FQNEAQ (reference sequence). The CDR3 length is 16 residues. V was cut by 5 bases and J by 6 bases, with 19 bases left in between. The chain's CDR3 is CASSPRTAGPDEKLFF. CDR3 in DNA: TGTGCCAGCAGCCCCAGGACAGCGGGGCCGGATGAAAAACTGTTTTTT.

This chain uses TRBV7-2 with TRBJ2-2; 9 positions agree with TRBD2. J was trimmed by 6 bases and V by 2 bases; bases with no gene match: 4. Germline CDR1 and CDR2: SGHTA and FQGNSA. This CDR3 comprises 15 residues. In DNA, the CDR3 is TGTGCCAGCAGCTTAATCAAGCGGGGGGCCGGGGAGCTGTTTTTT. Protein product: CASSLIKRGAGELFF.

V and J are TRBV19 and TRBJ1-2, with a weak D call TRBD1 (6 bases). This CDR3 contains 15 residues. The germline V gene encodes CDR1 LNHDA and CDR2 SQIVND (reference sequence). V was clipped by 5 bases and J by 4 bases, with 17 bases between them. The CDR3 nucleotides are TGTGCCAGTAGTCCCCGGGCACAGGGTACCTATGGCTACACCTTC. Amino acids: CASSPRAQGTYGYTF.

This clone appeared once. J is TRBJ2-5 and V is TRBV5-1, with TRBD1 matching 7 bases. The CDR3 is made up of 15 amino acids. Per the germline V gene, CDR1 is SGHRS and CDR2 is YFSETQ. The V segment lost 0 bases and the J segment 1 base; nucleotides outside the gene matches: 3. Written as DNA, the CDR3 is TGCGCCAGCAGCTTGGACGGACAGGTCCAAGAGACCCAGTACTTC. Its translation: CASSLDGQVQETQYF.

V and J are TRBV5-4 and TRBJ1-1, with 7 nucleotides matching TRBD1. From germline, CDR1 is SGHNT and CDR2 YYREEE (reference sequence). This CDR3 has 17 amino acids. Unmatched junction bases numbered 12, after V lost 4 bases and J lost 0 bases. CDR3 coding DNA: TGTGCCAGCAGCGCTACAGGGGCGCGGGGGATGAACACTGAAGCTTTCTTT. This codes for CASSATGARGMNTEAFF.

The V and J genes are TRBV5-1 and TRBJ2-2, with a possible D match to TRBD1 (6 bases). Germline V gene lookup returns CDR1 SGHRS and CDR2 YFSETQ. The CDR3 has 15 amino acids. Between the trimmed V and J ends, which lost 0 bases and 4 bases, there was a span of 10 bases. Written as DNA, the CDR3 is TGCGCCAGCAGCTTGGAGGGGGAGCCCACCGGGGAGCTGTTTTTT. Its translation is CASSLEGEPTGELFF.

This chain connects TRBV19 to TRBJ2-3; D gene ambiguous. The V gene lost 9 bases and the J gene lost 2 bases, with 15 bases spanning the gap. The length of the CDR3 is 14 residues. Germline V lookup: CDR1 LNHDA, CDR2 SQIVND (reference sequence). In nucleotides, the CDR3 is TGTGCCAGCCAATGGTCAGCCGACACAGATACGCAGTATTTT. Translating it yields CASQWSADTDTQYF.

The chain recombines TRBV5-1 with TRBJ2-2, with D perhaps TRBD1 or TRBD2 (5 bases each). The CDR3 runs 24 residues. Germline CDR1 SGHRS, CDR2 YFSETQ. V lost 6 bases, J lost 2 bases, and 41 bases lay in between. In DNA, the CDR3 is TGCGCCAGCACCATACCCATACGAAGGGGTCCACCGAAATTAGGAGGACGAAACACCGGGGAGCTGTTTTTT. It encodes CASTIPIRRGPPKLGGRNTGELFF.

The chain is built from TRBV5-4 and TRBJ1-1, with D maybe TRBD1 (6 bases). Germline V gene sequence: CDR1 SGHNT, CDR2 YYREEE (reference sequence). The V gene lost 0 bases and the J gene lost 4 bases, with 13 bases spanning the gap. This CDR3 has 15 residues. This chain's CDR3 is CASSLENRDITEAFF. CDR3 in DNA: TGTGCCAGCAGCTTGGAGAACAGGGACATCACTGAAGCTTTCTTT.

This clone was counted a single time. The V and J genes are TRBV5-5 and TRBJ2-3; 11 positions agree with TRBD2. Unmatched junction bases numbered 3, after V lost 5 bases and J lost 1 base. This CDR3 contains 15 residues. Germline V lookup: CDR1 SGHKS, CDR2 YYEKEE (reference sequence). In DNA, the CDR3 is TGTGCCAGCAGGGTGACTAGCGGGGGCACAGATACGCAGTATTTT. Amino acids: CASRVTSGGTDTQYF.

DNA for the CDR3: TGCGCCAGCAGCCAAGACGGCGGGGATATCTATGGCTACACCTTC. It codes for CASSQDGGDIYGYTF. V gene TRBV4-3 combines with J gene TRBJ1-2; D unresolved. Germline-derived CDR1 and CDR2 are LGHNA and YSLEER. With 0 bases removed from V and 4 bases from J, the gap between germline ends came to 12 bases. The length of the CDR3 is 15 residues.